A single T cell receptor (beta chain) is shown here with its context. This sample is drawn from a study of patients and donors after allogeneic stem cell transplantation. Each CDR3 protein is one row after TCRdb ran MiXCR on the RT-PCR reads. The sample shows fewer than 25,000 distinct CDR3 sequences, around 29% of them seen only once. The CDR3 runs 16 residues. V lost 6 bases and J lost 1, with 18 bases in between. The chain has TRBV12-3 or TRBV12-4 and TRBJ1-1, with a weak D call TRBD1 (5 bases). Sequenced input: blood, either unsorted or a sorted T cell fraction (not recorded which). The receptor's source is a human donor who was either an allogeneic HSCT recipient or a stem cell or donor lymphocyte infusion donor (not recorded which). It is not recorded whose cells these are; they may come from a transplant donor. CDR3 DNA: TGTGCCAGCAGCCCCTTTACCGGGACGTCGAACACTGAAGCTTTCTTT. Translation: CASSPFTGTSNTEAFF.